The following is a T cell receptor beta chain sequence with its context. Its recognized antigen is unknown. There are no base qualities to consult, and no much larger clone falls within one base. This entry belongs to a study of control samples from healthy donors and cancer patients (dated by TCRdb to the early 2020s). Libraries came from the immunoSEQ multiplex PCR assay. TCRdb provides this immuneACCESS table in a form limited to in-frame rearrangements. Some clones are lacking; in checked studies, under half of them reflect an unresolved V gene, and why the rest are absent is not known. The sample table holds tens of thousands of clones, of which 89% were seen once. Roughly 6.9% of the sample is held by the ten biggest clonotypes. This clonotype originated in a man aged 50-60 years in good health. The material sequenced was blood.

The CDR3 protein: CASSLTRPGRTNEKLFF. The DNA sequence is given as TGTGCCAGCAGTCTAACGCGCCCGGGACGGACTAATGAAAAACTGTTTTTT. Recombination linked TRBV27 to TRBJ1-4; the D gene is perhaps TRBD1, on 5 matching bases. Including cysteine and phenylalanine, the CDR3 has 17 amino acids. Of all the DNA, just the CDR3 is kept, 51 bases in frame from base 1. Deletion took 5 bases off V and 2 bases off J, with a span of 18 bases between the germline ends. CDR1 and CDR2, looked up from the germline V gene (reference sequence), are MNHEY and SMNVEV.